This T cell receptor beta chain came from a study of T-cell memory formation after mild COVID-19. TCRdb itself ran the 5' RACE reads through MiXCR, one entry per CDR3 protein. The table includes about 110,000 distinct CDR3 sequences, around 14% detected once. This clonotype appeared many times. The receptor's source is a man between 18 and 35 years old who had mild COVID-19 (a few samples of this study predate the infection). Cell type and time point are not known. The sample consisted of PBMCs or a T cell subset sorted from them (not recorded which).

The CDR3 region is CSATPSGRVNEQFF. The CDR3 bases are TGCAGTGCTACCCCATCCGGCAGGGTCAATGAGCAGTTCTTC. This chain uses TRBV20-1 with TRBJ2-1; tentatively, D is TRBD1 (5 bases). V was shortened by 4 bases and J by 6 bases, with 16 bases between the two germline ends. The CDR3 consists of 14 residues. CDR1 DFQATT and CDR2 SNEGSKA come from the germline V gene (reference sequence).